The 25 T cell receptor beta chains reported below all come from one sample, sequenced in a study of blood T cell repertoires in COVID-19. Libraries were prepared by immunoSEQ multiplex PCR; TCRdb keeps only in-frame clonotypes and omits some of them. The sample holds about 270,000 clones; roughly 86% are singletons and the top ten take about 1.7%. The sample was peripheral blood. The receptors derive from a woman aged 55-69 years who had recovered from COVID-19.

This chain uses TRBV9 with TRBJ2-5; 10 nucleotides align to TRBD2. This CDR3 contains 17 residues. From germline, CDR1 is SGDLS and CDR2 YYNGEE. V gave up 4 bases and J gave up 2 bases; unmatched junction bases: 11. CDR3 DNA sequence: TGTGCCAGCAGCCTTGGACTGGCTAGCGGGGGTCAAGAGACCCAGTACTTC. Encoded protein: CASSLGLASGGQETQYF.

The table lists this clone with a few counts. The chain is built from TRBV19 and TRBJ1-3, with D possibly TRBD1 on 5 matching bases. CDR3 size: 16 residues. V was cut by 4 bases and J by 0 bases, with 13 bases left in between. The germline V gene encodes CDR1 LNHDA and CDR2 SQIVND (reference sequence). The CDR3 DNA sequence: TGTGCCAGTAGTACCCGGACATTGAGCTCTGGAAACACCATATATTTT. Protein product: CASSTRTLSSGNTIYF. Drawing the rest from reference TRBV19 and TRBJ1-3, the complete variable domain is DGGITQSPKYLFRKEGQNVTLSCEQNLNHDAMYWYRQDPGQGLRLIYYSQIVNDFQKGDIAEGYSVSREKKESFPLTVTSAQKNPTAFYLCASSTRTLSSGNTIYFGEGSWLTVV.

The V call is TRBV27, the J call TRBJ2-1; D possibly corresponds to TRBD2 (5 bases). The CDR3 has 11 amino acids. Trimming took off 7 bases at V and 10 bases at J, with 11 bases between the two ends. Germline V lookup: CDR1 MNHEY, CDR2 SMNVEV (reference sequence). CDR3 sequence (DNA): TGTGCCAGCACCGTCCGAGGGGAGCAGTTCTTC. Protein product: CASTVRGEQFF.

This clone was observed a few times. The rearrangement joins TRBV27 to TRBJ1-2; 8 positions match TRBD1. CDR1 is MNHEY and CDR2 is SMNVEV in the germline V gene (reference sequence). J lost 8 bases, V lost 4 bases, and 15 bases had no gene match. CDR3 length: 16 amino acids. CDR3 protein: CASSSQPGTGLMGYTF. The CDR3 bases are TGTGCCAGCAGTTCCCAACCTGGGACAGGTCTTATGGGCTACACCTTC.

This clone has just a few counts. The V and J genes are TRBV7-6 and TRBJ1-1; D may be TRBD1 (5 bases). This CDR3 is built from 15 residues. Per the germline V gene, CDR1 is SGHVS and CDR2 is FNYEAQ. V dropped 2 bases and J dropped 0 bases, with 10 bases sitting between them. This chain's CDR3 is CASSLNLRVNTEAFF. DNA of the CDR3: TGTGCCAGCAGCTTAAACCTCAGGGTGAACACTGAAGCTTTCTTT.

The gene calls are TRBV7-2 and TRBJ1-3; TRBD1 aligns across 7 bases. This CDR3 has 14 amino acids. V dropped 6 bases and J dropped 1; count of bases not matched to a gene: 3. CDR1 SGHTA and CDR2 FQGNSA come from the germline V gene. CDR3 amino acids: CASRVTGSGNTIYF. For the CDR3, the DNA is TGTGCCAGCAGAGTGACAGGGTCTGGAAACACCATATATTTT.

The genes are TRBV7-2 and TRBJ2-3; tentatively, D is TRBD1 (5 bases). There are 14 residues in the CDR3. Germline CDR1 reads SGHTA; CDR2 reads FQGNSA. Trimming took off 5 bases at V and 2 bases at J, with 11 bases between the two ends. CDR3 coding DNA: TGTGCCAGCAGCCCCGGACATTCCACAGATACGCAGTATTTT. This codes for CASSPGHSTDTQYF.

This rearrangement joins TRBV7-8 to TRBJ2-2, with 8 nucleotides matching TRBD1. The V and J ends lost 5 bases and 4 bases, in that order; junction bases with no gene match: 12. CDR1 SGHVS and CDR2 FQNEAQ come from the germline V gene. This CDR3 is 17 amino acids long. CDR3 DNA sequence: TGTGCCAGCAGCCAGAACGGACAGGGTAGGGTCACCGGGGAGCTGTTTTTT. It codes for CASSQNGQGRVTGELFF.

The chain uses TRBV18 and TRBJ2-1, with 9 bases aligning to TRBD1. Trimming took 1 base from V and 3 from J; bases not matched to a gene: 7. Germline loops: CDR1 KGHSH, CDR2 LQKENI. CDR3 length equals 17 residues. In DNA form, the CDR3 reads TGTGCCAGCTCACCACTTCAACAGGGGGCGGGCTACAATGAGCAGTTCTTC. Amino acid sequence: CASSPLQQGAGYNEQFF.

V gene TRBV5-5 combines with J gene TRBJ1-4, with D uncertain. Germline V lookup: CDR1 SGHKS, CDR2 YYEKEE (reference sequence). Trimming took off 4 bases at V and 4 bases at J, with 14 bases between the two ends. The CDR3 contains 15 residues. The DNA of the CDR3 is TGTGCCAGCAGCCCCGGAGGGCACTATAATGAAAAACTGTTTTTT. As protein: CASSPGGHYNEKLFF.

This clone was counted between two and nine times. The V and J genes are TRBV7-9 and TRBJ1-1, with D perhaps TRBD1 (5 bases). CDR1 SEHNR and CDR2 FQNEAQ come from the germline V gene (reference sequence). V lost 0 bases to trimming and J lost 6 bases, with 14 bases between them. This CDR3 contains 15 residues. The CDR3 coding sequence is TGTGCCAGCAGCTTAGCGCTAGGGGAAGGGGCTGAAGCTTTCTTT. Translating gives CASSLALGEGAEAFF.

This clone has a handful of counts. J is TRBJ2-4 and V is TRBV7-3; 8 bases are a match to TRBD1. Germline CDR1 is SGHTA and CDR2 is FQGTGA. V was pared by 2 bases and J by 7 bases, with 4 bases of the junction left unmatched. The CDR3 consists of 14 residues. Here the CDR3 DNA reads TGTGCCAGCAGCTTAGACCAGGGGGCCAACATTCAGTACTTC. It yields the protein CASSLDQGANIQYF.

The chain joins TRBV6-6 to TRBJ1-1; no firm D call. This CDR3 has 13 residues. V was pared by 6 bases and J by 4 bases, with 12 bases between. From germline, CDR1 is MNHNY and CDR2 SVGAGI (reference sequence). The CDR3 here is CASRSEGVTEAFF. The CDR3 DNA follows: TGTGCCAGCAGATCTGAGGGAGTCACTGAAGCTTTCTTT.

V usage is TRBV9 and J usage is TRBJ2-2; TRBD2 matches at 12 bases. In germline, CDR1 is SGDLS, CDR2 YYNGEE. The CDR3 loop spans 16 amino acids. After removal of 0 bases from V and 3 bases from J, the junction contained 0 bases not matched to a gene. In nucleotides, the CDR3 is TGTGCCAGCAGCGTAGGGACTAGCGGGGACACCGGGGAGCTGTTTTTT. The encoded protein is CASSVGTSGDTGELFF. The whole variable domain, remainder taken from reference TRBV9 and TRBJ2-2, is DSGVTQTPKHLITATGQRVTLRCSPRSGDLSVYWYQQSLDQGLQFLIQYYNGEERAKGNILERFSAQQFPDLHSELNLSSLELGDSALYFCASSVGTSGDTGELFFGEGSRLTVL.

This chain joins TRBV27 and TRBJ2-2; TRBD1 might be the D (6 bases). Germline CDR1 and CDR2: MNHEY and SMNVEV (reference sequence). V was shortened by 5 bases and J by 0 bases, with 10 bases between the two germline ends. The CDR3 runs to 15 residues. The CDR3, as DNA: TGTGCCAGCAGTATGGGGGCGGCGAACACCGGGGAGCTGTTTTTT. Encoded protein: CASSMGAANTGELFF.

The chain joins TRBV21-1 to TRBJ1-5; TRBD1, the D gene given by the table, was not confirmed from the DNA. TRBV21-1 corresponds to a pseudogene. The CDR3 consists of 13 residues. This chain's CDR3 is CASSKQETQPQHF. For the CDR3, the DNA is TGTGCCAGCAGCAAGCAGGAAACTCAGCCCCAGCATTTT.

The sample holds a few counts of this clone. The rearrangement joins TRBV15 to TRBJ2-5, with TRBD2 identical over 14 bases. Germline V gene sequence: CDR1 LNHNV, CDR2 YYDKDF (reference sequence). The trim removed 2 bases at V and 4 bases at J, leaving 6 bases unmatched. The CDR3 sequence is 17 residues long. CDR3 loop: CATSRTTSGGAIETQYF. CDR3 nucleotide sequence: TGTGCCACCAGCAGAACGACTAGCGGGGGGGCCATAGAGACCCAGTACTTC.

The chain employs TRBV9 and TRBJ2-7, with 9 bases lining up with TRBD2. The V gene end was trimmed by 2 bases and the J gene end by 2 bases; junction bases not matched to a gene: 2. The CDR3 sequence is 14 residues long. CDR1 is SGDLS and CDR2 is YYNGEE in the germline V gene. CDR3 in DNA: TGTGCCAGCAGCGTTAGCGGGGGTACCTACGAGCAGTACTTC. Its translation is CASSVSGGTYEQYF.

J is TRBJ2-3 and V is TRBV4-2; TRBD2 matches at 12 bases. This CDR3 has 18 residues. V shed 6 bases and J 6 bases; nucleotides not matched to a gene: 16. Germline values: CDR1 LGHNA, CDR2 YNFKEQ. The CDR3 protein is CASRPGGQTSGGRDTQYF. The CDR3 coding sequence is TGTGCCAGCAGGCCGGGGGGCCAGACTAGCGGGGGTAGGGATACGCAGTATTTT.

For the CDR3, the DNA is TGTGCCAGCAGCTTGGGGAGGGAGAGATCACCCCTCCACTTT. This translates into CASSLGRERSPLHF. This chain joins TRBV11-3 and TRBJ1-6; D call uncertain. This CDR3 has 14 amino acids. Trimming removed 3 bases at V and 10 bases at J, with 13 bases between. Per the germline V gene, CDR1 is SGHNT and CDR2 is YENEEA. The variable domain in full, with the rest retrieved from reference TRBV11-3 and TRBJ1-6, is EAGVVQSPRYKIIEKKQPVAFWCNPISGHNTLYWYLQNLGQGPELLIRYENEEAVDDSQLPKDRFSAERLKGVDSTLKIQPAELGDSAVYLCASSLGRERSPLHFGNGTRLTVT.

This chain joins TRBV21-1 and TRBJ1-6. TRBV21-1 is given as a pseudogene. This CDR3 has 12 amino acids. The CDR3 DNA sequence: TGTGCCAGCAGCCACCTATTCTCACCCCTCCACTTT. Its translation is CASSHLFSPLHF.

This chain links TRBV4-1 with TRBJ2-7; TRBD1 aligns across 10 bases. The CDR3 is made up of 16 amino acids. Trimming at V came to 1 base and at J to 5 bases, leaving 8 bases not matched to a gene. The germline V gene encodes CDR1 MGHRA and CDR2 YSYEKL. The CDR3 coding sequence is TGCGCCAGCAGCCAAGTCGGGGACAGGGGTGTGAACGAGCAGTACTTC. Amino acids: CASSQVGDRGVNEQYF.

The CDR3 DNA reads TGTGCCAGCAGCTTAGGGGGGACTCCGGCAGATACGCAGTATTTT. Protein sequence: CASSLGGTPADTQYF. This chain joins TRBV11-3 and TRBJ2-3; possibly TRBD2 for D (6 bases). V lost 1 base, J lost 4 bases, and 12 bases lay in between. The CDR3 runs to 15 residues. From germline, CDR1 is SGHNT and CDR2 YENEEA.

Notes on this clone: Compared with germline, one end of the junction differs, possibly owing to a read error. This rearrangement joins TRBV7-9 to TRBJ1-4; D not resolved. This CDR3 comprises 12 residues. The V gene's germline CDR1 is SEHNR and CDR2 FQNEAQ (reference sequence). Written as DNA, the CDR3 is TGTGCCAGCAGCTTGACTAGTGAAAAACTGTTTTTT. This encodes CASSLTSEKLFF.

The chain recombines TRBV11-2 with TRBJ2-5; possible D gene TRBD2, 5 bases. Per germline, CDR1 SGHAT and CDR2 FQNNGV. The CDR3 extends over 12 amino acids. V shed 4 bases and J shed 7 bases, with 10 bases lying between them. Written as DNA, the CDR3 is TGTGCCAGCAGCTCTATGAGGGCGACCCAGTACTTC. Its protein product is CASSSMRATQYF.